The present T cell receptor (beta chain) was sequenced within a study of cytomegalovirus exposure and HLA in healthy donors. The repertoire was sequenced with immunoSEQ multiplex PCR; TCRdb's copy has only in-frame clones and lacks some. The top ten hold about 4.9% of the sample, which has some 150,000 clones, approximately 86% seen once. This CDR3 has 14 amino acids. Per germline, CDR1 LNHDA and CDR2 SQIVND (reference sequence). Unmatched junction bases numbered 5, after V lost 6 bases and J lost 1 base. The V and J genes are TRBV19 and TRBJ1-2, with TRBD1 identical over 7 bases. Sequenced: PBMCs. The TCR originated in a man between 18 and 29 years old in good health and CMV-seropositive. The CDR3 sequence: CASRRQGVNYGYTF. CDR3 bases: TGTGCCAGTAGACGACAGGGAGTTAACTATGGCTACACCTTC.